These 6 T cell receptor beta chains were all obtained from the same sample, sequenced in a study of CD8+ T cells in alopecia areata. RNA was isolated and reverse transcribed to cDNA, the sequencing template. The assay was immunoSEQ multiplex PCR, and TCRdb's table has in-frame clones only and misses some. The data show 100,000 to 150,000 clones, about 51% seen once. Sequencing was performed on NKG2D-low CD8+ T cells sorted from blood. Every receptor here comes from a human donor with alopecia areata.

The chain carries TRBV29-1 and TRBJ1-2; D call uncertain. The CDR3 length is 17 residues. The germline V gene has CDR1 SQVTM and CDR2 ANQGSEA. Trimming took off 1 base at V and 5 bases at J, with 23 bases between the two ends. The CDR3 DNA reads TGCAGCGTTGAAGGTTGGACTTCGGTGGCAGGAGGTTATGGCTACACCTTC. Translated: CSVEGWTSVAGGYGYTF.

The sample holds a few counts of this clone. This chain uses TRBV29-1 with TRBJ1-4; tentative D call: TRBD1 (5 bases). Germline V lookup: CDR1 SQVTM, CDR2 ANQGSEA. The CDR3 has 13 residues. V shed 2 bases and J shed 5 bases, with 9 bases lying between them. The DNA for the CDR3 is TGCAGCGTTGAATGGGGCAGCAATGAAAAACTGTTTTTT. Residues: CSVEWGSNEKLFF.

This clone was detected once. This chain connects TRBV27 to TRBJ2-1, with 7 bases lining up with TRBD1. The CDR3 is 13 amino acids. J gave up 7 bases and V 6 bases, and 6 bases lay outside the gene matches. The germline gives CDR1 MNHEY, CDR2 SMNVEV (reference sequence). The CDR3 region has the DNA TGTGCCAGCAGCCTGACAGGGATTAATGAGCAGTTCTTC. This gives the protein CASSLTGINEQFF.

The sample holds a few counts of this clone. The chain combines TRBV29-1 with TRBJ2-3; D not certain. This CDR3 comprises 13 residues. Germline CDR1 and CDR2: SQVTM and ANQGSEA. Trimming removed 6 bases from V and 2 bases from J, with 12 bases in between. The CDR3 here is CSVTARDTDTQYF. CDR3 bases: TGCAGCGTGACCGCCCGAGACACAGATACGCAGTATTTT.

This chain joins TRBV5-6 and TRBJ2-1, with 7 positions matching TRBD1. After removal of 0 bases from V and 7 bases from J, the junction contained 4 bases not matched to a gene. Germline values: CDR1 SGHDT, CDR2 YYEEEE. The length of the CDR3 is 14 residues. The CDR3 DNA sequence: TGTGCCAGCAGCTTGGGACAGGGCTGGAATGAGCAGTTCTTC. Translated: CASSLGQGWNEQFF.

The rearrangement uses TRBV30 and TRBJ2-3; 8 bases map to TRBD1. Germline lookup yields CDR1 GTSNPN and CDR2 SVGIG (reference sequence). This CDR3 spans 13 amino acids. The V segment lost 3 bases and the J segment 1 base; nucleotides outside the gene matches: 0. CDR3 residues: CAWRTGGTDTQYF. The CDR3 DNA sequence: TGTGCCTGGAGGACAGGGGGCACAGATACGCAGTATTTT.